These 15 T cell receptor beta chains were all obtained from the same sample, sequenced in a study of STAT3 mutations in large granular lymphocyte leukemia. Their antigen targets remain unknown. Study-level points and caveats: Every T-LGLL patient had at least one immunodominant TCRbeta clonotype.

Only in-frame clones appear in the TCRdb table, and some are missing; sequencing was by immunoSEQ multiplex PCR. This sample has roughly 31,000 clones, with more than 60% found just once. The source material was peripheral blood mononuclear cells. The source is a woman between 50 and 59 years old with T-cell large granular lymphocyte leukemia. Some clones in this sample may be carry-over from other donors' samples.

This sequence joins TRBV18 and TRBJ2-2; 7 positions agree with TRBD1. V was pared by 8 bases and J by 4 bases, with 7 bases of the junction left unmatched. Germline V gives CDR1 KGHSH, CDR2 LQKENI. The CDR3 contains 14 residues. The CDR3 sequence: CASRGQRSTGELFF. CDR3 DNA sequence: TGTGCCAGCCGGGGACAGCGCAGCACCGGGGAGCTGTTTTTT.

This chain connects TRBV6-5 to TRBJ2-3, with D unclear. The V gene lost 5 bases and the J gene lost 1 base, with 7 bases spanning the gap. The V gene's germline CDR1 is MNHEY and CDR2 SVGAGI. The CDR3 consists of 13 residues. As DNA, the CDR3 is TGTGCCAGCAGTCCTACACGCACAGATACGCAGTATTTT. Translating it yields CASSPTRTDTQYF.

The V call is TRBV28, the J call TRBJ1-1; D might be TRBD1 (5 bases). The CDR3 sequence is 12 residues long. V was pared by 3 bases and J by 10 bases, with 12 bases between. CDR1 is MDHEN and CDR2 is SYDVKM in the germline V gene. CDR3 sequence (DNA): TGTGCCAGCAGTTTTGGGGCCATGAGAGCTTTCTTT. Protein sequence: CASSFGAMRAFF.

The gene calls are TRBV18 and TRBJ2-5; D is unclear. V was clipped by 6 bases and J by 2 bases, with 10 bases between them. Per germline, CDR1 KGHSH and CDR2 LQKENI. The CDR3 runs 13 residues. The DNA for the CDR3 is TGTGCCAGCTCCGTCGGGTTTCAAGAGACCCAGTACTTC. It codes for CASSVGFQETQYF.

This clone is termed medium-sized. The chain employs TRBV11-1 and TRBJ1-5, with 9 nucleotides matching TRBD1. The germline V gene encodes CDR1 SGHAT and CDR2 FQDESV (reference sequence). This CDR3 region has 17 residues. V lost 6 bases to trimming and J lost 0 bases; unmatched junction nucleotides: 9. DNA for the CDR3: TGTGCCAGCAGACCCGGACAGGGGACACTTAGCAATCAGCCCCAGCATTTT. It yields the protein CASRPGQGTLSNQPQHF. The complete variable domain, with remaining parts taken from reference TRBV11-1 and TRBJ1-5, reads EAEVAQSPRYKITEKSQAVAFWCDPISGHATLYWYRQILGQGPELLVQFQDESVVDDSQLPKDRFSAERLKGVDSTLKIQPAELGDSAMYLCASRPGQGTLSNQPQHFGDGTRLSIL.

This chain uses TRBV13 with TRBJ2-6; a possible D gene is TRBD1 (6 bases). The ends were cut back, 8 bases at V and 0 bases at J, with 11 bases in the middle. The germline CDR1 and CDR2 sequences are PRHDT and FYEKMQ (reference sequence). The CDR3 extends over 15 amino acids. CDR3 in DNA: TGTGCCAGCCAGGGACAACACTCTGGGGCCAACGTCCTGACTTTC. Protein sequence: CASQGQHSGANVLTF. Filled out from reference TRBV13 and TRBJ2-6, the complete variable domain reads AAGVIQSPRHLIKEKRETATLKCYPIPRHDTVYWYQQGPGQDPQFLISFYEKMQSDKGSIPDRFSAQQFSDYHSELNMSSLELGDSALYFCASQGQHSGANVLTFGAGSRLTVL.

V usage is TRBV7-9 and J usage is TRBJ2-5, with 12 positions matching TRBD1. Unmatched junction bases numbered 5, after V lost 5 bases and J lost 1 base. CDR3 length equals 16 residues. Per germline, CDR1 SEHNR and CDR2 FQNEAQ (reference sequence). CDR3 sequence: CASSLGTGGSQETQYF. The CDR3 coding sequence is TGTGCCAGCAGCCTGGGGACAGGGGGCTCCCAAGAGACCCAGTACTTC. Together with reference TRBV7-9 and TRBJ2-5, the CDR3 gives the full variable domain: DTGVSQNPRHKITKRGQNVTFRCDPISEHNRLYWYRQTLGQGPEFLTYFQNEAQLEKSRLLSDRFSAERPKGSFSTLEIQRTEQGDSAMYLCASSLGTGGSQETQYFGPGTRLLVL.

J is TRBJ1-2 and V is TRBV7-9; 7 nucleotides align to TRBD1. CDR3 length equals 15 residues. J was trimmed by 2 bases and V by 5 bases; bases with no gene match: 8. CDR1 and CDR2 (germline): SEHNR, FQNEAQ (reference sequence). DNA of the CDR3: TGTGCCAGCAGCCCCGGGACAGCCCTAAACTATGGCTACACCTTC. It is translated as CASSPGTALNYGYTF.

This clone was seen only a few times. V is TRBV7-2 and J is TRBJ1-3; D remains ambiguous. The germline gives CDR1 SGHTA, CDR2 FQGNSA. The CDR3 is made up of 15 amino acids. V gave up 3 bases and J gave up 2 bases, with 11 bases separating them. CDR3 nucleotides: TGTGCCAGCAGCTTGGGAGGGTGGACTGGAAACACCATATATTTT. It specifies CASSLGGWTGNTIYF.

V and J are TRBV28 and TRBJ1-2, with 7 bases identical to TRBD1. Germline lookup yields CDR1 MDHEN and CDR2 SYDVKM. Losses at the gene ends were 6 bases for V and 10 bases for J; bases not matched to a gene: 11. The length of the CDR3 is 13 residues. The CDR3 DNA reads TGTGCCAGCAGAAGGGGACAGTTTTTATTCTACACCTTC. Translated: CASRRGQFLFYTF.

This clone was observed a few times. The chain carries TRBV18 and TRBJ2-7; 7 nucleotides agree with TRBD1. The CDR3 has 13 residues. Germline CDR1 and CDR2: KGHSH and LQKENI. V was clipped by 3 bases and J by 4 bases; unmatched bases: 3. Written as DNA, the CDR3 is TGTGCCAGCTCACCGGGACAGTTTTACGAGCAGTACTTC. Translated, it gives CASSPGQFYEQYF.

The sample holds a few counts of this clone. This chain uses TRBV27 with TRBJ2-7; 7 nucleotides align to TRBD1. Germline loops: CDR1 MNHEY, CDR2 SMNVEV (reference sequence). V dropped 5 bases and J dropped 6; count of bases not matched to a gene: 7. The CDR3 has 13 amino acids. The CDR3 DNA follows: TGTGCCAGCAGTCCTCGACAGGGCGGCGAGCAGTACTTC. Protein: CASSPRQGGEQYF.

This clone was detected only once. The V and J genes are TRBV2 and TRBJ2-7, with 11 bases matching TRBD2. Losses at the gene ends were 6 bases for V and 4 bases for J; bases not matched to a gene: 8. The CDR3 extends over 15 amino acids. Germline assignment: CDR1 SNHLY and CDR2 FYNNEI. The CDR3 sequence is CASRYTSGSEYEQYF. Here the CDR3 DNA reads TGTGCCAGCAGATACACTAGCGGGAGTGAGTACGAGCAGTACTTC. Full variable domain (outside the CDR3, taken from reference TRBV2 and TRBJ2-7): EPEVTQTPSHQVTQMGQEVILRCVPISNHLYFYWYRQILGQKVEFLVSFYNNEISEKSEIFDDQFSVERPDGSNFTLKIRSTKLEDSAMYFCASRYTSGSEYEQYFGPGTRLTVT.

The CDR3 coding sequence is TGTGCCTGGAGCCGGGAGTCCTACGAGCAGTACTTC. It codes for CAWSRESYEQYF. The chain joins TRBV30 to TRBJ2-7, with D perhaps matching TRBD2 (6 bases). Trimming removed 3 bases from V and 1 base from J, with 7 bases in between. Germline V gives CDR1 GTSNPN, CDR2 SVGIG (reference sequence). CDR3 length equals 12 residues.

The chain is built from TRBV19 and TRBJ1-1; D gene ambiguous. Per the germline V gene, CDR1 is LNHDA and CDR2 is SQIVND (reference sequence). The ends were cut back, 5 bases at V and 5 bases at J, with 18 bases in the middle. The CDR3 runs to 15 residues. CDR3 coding DNA: TGTGCCAGTAGTTCGCGGCGGGCTTACGTTACTGAAGCTTTCTTT. This gives the protein CASSSRRAYVTEAFF.